This TCR beta chain was observed in a study of T cell responses to AZD1222 COVID-19 vaccine. Findings and limits, study-wide: The donors showed a predominance of white British ancestry and of females, with possible underestimation of clonal diversity.

The data were produced by immunoSEQ multiplex PCR, yet TCRdb's version contains in-frame clones alone and is incomplete. The data show some 90,000 clones, roughly 90% seen once. On this clone itself: Its antigen is undetermined.

The material sequenced was peripheral blood, taken on day 0 of AZD1222 vaccination. This receptor was taken from an adult in good health.

The CDR3 is CASSLSGRSYNEQFF. The DNA for the CDR3 is TGTGCCAGCAGCTTAAGCGGGCGATCCTACAATGAGCAGTTCTTC. This rearrangement joins TRBV7-8 to TRBJ2-1; D perhaps matches TRBD2 (6 bases). The CDR3 spans 15 residues. Germline lookup yields CDR1 SGHVS and CDR2 FQNEAQ. Trimming pared 2 bases from V and 1 base from J, leaving 9 bases between.